Reported below is one TCR beta chain. Its antigen is unknown. Method: immunoSEQ multiplex PCR; TCRdb's copy keeps in-frame clones and lacks some. This table holds roughly 60,000 clones, around 92% found once. Trimming cost V 7 bases and J 8 bases; bases outside gene matches: 11. Per germline, CDR1 ENHRY and CDR2 SYGVKD. This CDR3 contains 14 residues. This sample is part of a study of cytomegalovirus exposure and HLA in healthy donors. Study-wide results and caveats: It was found in a later analysis that first-cohort TCR clusters tended to co-occur in the approximately 130 validation repertoires.

Sequencing was carried out using PBMCs. This clonotype was sampled from a woman aged 18-29 years in good health and CMV-seronegative. This chain uses TRBV10-3 with TRBJ1-2; 9 bases are shared with TRBD1. CDR3: CAITTGGAADGYTF. CDR3 coding DNA: TGTGCCATCACTACAGGGGGCGCAGCTGACGGCTACACCTTC.